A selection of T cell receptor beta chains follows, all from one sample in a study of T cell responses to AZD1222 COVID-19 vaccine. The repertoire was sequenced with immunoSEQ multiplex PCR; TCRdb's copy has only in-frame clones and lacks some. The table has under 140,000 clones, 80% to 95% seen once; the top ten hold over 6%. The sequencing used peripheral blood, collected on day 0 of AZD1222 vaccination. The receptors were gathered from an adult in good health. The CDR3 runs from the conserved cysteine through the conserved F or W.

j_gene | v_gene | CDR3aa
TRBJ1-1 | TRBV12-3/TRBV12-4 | CASSWDVGHPSF
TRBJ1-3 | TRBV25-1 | CASSDPKAGSGNTIYF
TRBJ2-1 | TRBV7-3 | CASSHAGGEQFF
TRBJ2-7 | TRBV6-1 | CASSEQMRADYEQYF
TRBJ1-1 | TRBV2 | CANRQENTEAFF
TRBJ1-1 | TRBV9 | CASSSAKTSFTEAFF
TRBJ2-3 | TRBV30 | CAWSVTSGHTDTQYF
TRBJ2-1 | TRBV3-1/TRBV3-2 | CASSYGQVGHNEQFF
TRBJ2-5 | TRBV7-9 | CASSLTGGQETQYF
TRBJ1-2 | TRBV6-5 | CASSYEGVSYTF
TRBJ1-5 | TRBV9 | CASSPGGSGGNQPQHF
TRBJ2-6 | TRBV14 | CASASTGKLAGANVLTF
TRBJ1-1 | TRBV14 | CASSQGMGMRTEAFF
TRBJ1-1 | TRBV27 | CASSHFTGVGDTEAFF
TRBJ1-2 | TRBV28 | CASSGGARYGYTF
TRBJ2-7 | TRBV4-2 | CASSQDSANQECEQYF
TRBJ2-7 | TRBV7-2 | CASSLKGGSLSYEQYF
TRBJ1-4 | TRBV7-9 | CASSLNPRTTNEKLFF
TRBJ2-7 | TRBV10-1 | CASKWGHRGYEQYF
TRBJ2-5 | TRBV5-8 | CASSVGIRDGYF
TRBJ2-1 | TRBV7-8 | CASSLGSSESSSYNEQFF
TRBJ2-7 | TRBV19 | CASSIETGLSAFERQYF